The count of the clone carrying this T cell receptor (beta chain) is one. This record comes from a study of shared clonotypes between healthy human individuals. Original analysis: Junction-only immunoSEQ sequences carried no quality scores, so filtering differed. The repertoire was sequenced with immunoSEQ multiplex PCR; TCRdb's copy has only in-frame clones and lacks some. V and J calls and clone size are those listed in that table; D and trimming were worked out from the DNA. The sample has around 690,000 clones, about 90% seen once. Germline CDR1 is SSHAT and CDR2 is FNYEAQ (reference sequence). The CDR3 sequence is 14 residues long. V was cut by 4 bases and J by 5 bases, with 11 bases left in between.

V and J are TRBV7-7 and TRBJ2-2; D may correspond to TRBD1 or TRBD2 (5 bases each). This receptor was taken from a young man in good health. Some clones in this sample may be carry-over from other donors' samples. The sequenced sample consisted of memory CD8+ T cells from PBMCs. Sample subset: CD45RO+ cells pooled with CCR7-negative TemRA cells. CDR3 bases: TGTGCCAGCAGCTGGGGCGAGGGGACCGGGGAGCTGTTTTTT. This encodes CASSWGEGTGELFF.